These 14 T cell receptor beta chains share one sample of origin, sequenced in a study of CD8 T cells in Susac syndrome. Random hexamers were used to reverse transcribe 0.5 to 1 ug of RNA. TCRdb re-called the immunoSEQ multiplex PCR reads through MiXCR, storing one row per CDR3 protein. This table holds roughly 330,000 distinct CDR3 sequences, about 92% found once. The specimen sequenced was CD4+ T cells from PBMCs. These receptors were obtained from a human donor with multiple sclerosis.

V usage is TRBV19 and J usage is TRBJ1-4, with D possibly being TRBD1 (5 bases). This CDR3 comprises 16 residues. Trimming removed 7 bases from V and 4 bases from J, with 19 bases in between. The germline CDR1 and CDR2 sequences are LNHDA and SQIVND (reference sequence). The CDR3 coding sequence is TGTGCCAGTACCCTAAACTGGGGCAGCGATAATGAAAAACTGTTTTTT. This sequence encodes CASTLNWGSDNEKLFF.

The rearrangement uses TRBV2 and TRBJ2-7, with TRBD2 identical over 9 bases. This CDR3 is built from 15 residues. V was clipped by 6 bases and J by 0 bases; unmatched bases: 6. CDR1 SNHLY and CDR2 FYNNEI come from the germline V gene. CDR3 DNA sequence: TGTGCCAGCAGAGGTAGCGGGGGCCACTCCTACGAGCAGTACTTC. Translated: CASRGSGGHSYEQYF.

As DNA, the CDR3 is TGTGCCAGCAGCCAAGAGTTTCGGCAGCCCCAGCATTTT. Translating gives CASSQEFRQPQHF. The V and J genes are TRBV3-1 and TRBJ1-5, with unresolved D. The CDR3 runs 13 residues. The germline CDR1 and CDR2 sequences are LGHDT and YNNKEL (reference sequence). Trimming took off 0 bases at V and 7 bases at J, with 7 bases between the two ends. Filled out from reference TRBV3-1 and TRBJ1-5, the complete variable domain reads DTAVSQTPKYLVTQMGNDKSIKCEQNLGHDTMYWYKQDSKKFLKIMFSYNNKELIINETVPNRFSPKSPDKAHLNLHINSLELGDSAVYFCASSQEFRQPQHFGDGTRLSIL.

J is TRBJ1-3 and V is TRBV11-2; a weak D match, TRBD1 (5 bases). Germline V gives CDR1 SGHAT, CDR2 FQNNGV. V was shortened by 0 bases and J by 0 bases, with 9 bases between the two germline ends. The CDR3 consists of 16 residues. As DNA, the CDR3 is TGTGCCAGCAGCTTAGATCGAGGGGACTCTGGAAACACCATATATTTT. Translating it yields CASSLDRGDSGNTIYF.

The chain carries TRBV14 and TRBJ2-1, with 9 bases fitting TRBD2. Trimming at V came to 0 bases and at J to 4 bases, leaving 10 bases not matched to a gene. CDR3 size: 18 residues. From germline, CDR1 is SGHDN and CDR2 FVKESK. The CDR3 reads CASSQDLISGSAYNEQFF. The CDR3 nucleotides are TGTGCCAGCAGCCAAGATCTTATTAGCGGGAGCGCTTACAATGAGCAGTTCTTC. The variable domain in full, completed from reference TRBV14 and TRBJ2-1, reads EAGVTQFPSHSVIEKGQTVTLRCDPISGHDNLYWYRRVMGKEIKFLLHFVKESKQDESGMPNNRFLAERTGGTYSTLKVQPAELEDSGVYFCASSQDLISGSAYNEQFFGPGTRLTVL.

This chain links TRBV27 with TRBJ1-5; 7 nucleotides match TRBD1. CDR3 length: 15 amino acids. Per germline, CDR1 MNHEY and CDR2 SMNVEV (reference sequence). V dropped 6 bases and J dropped 4; count of bases not matched to a gene: 9. CDR3 protein: CASRSGQVLNQPQHF. CDR3 bases: TGTGCCAGCAGATCCGGACAGGTTTTGAATCAGCCCCAGCATTTT.

The gene calls are TRBV6-2 or TRBV6-3 and TRBJ2-3; no definite D call. The V end lost 0 bases, the J end lost 4 bases, and 5 bases lay between the germline ends. The CDR3 runs to 13 residues. The V gene's germline CDR1 is MNHEY and CDR2 SVGEGT. CDR3 coding DNA: TGTGCCAGCAGTTACTCCGGCGCAGATACGCAGTATTTT. Translating gives CASSYSGADTQYF.

CDR3 amino acids: CASSLEVAVNGYTF. The DNA of the CDR3 is TGTGCCAGCAGCTTAGAAGTGGCGGTTAATGGCTACACCTTC. The chain employs TRBV7-9 and TRBJ1-2; D is undetermined. This CDR3 is 14 amino acids long. The V end lost 1 base, the J end lost 6 bases, and 12 bases lay between the germline ends. Germline V gene lookup returns CDR1 SEHNR and CDR2 FQNEAQ (reference sequence).

V is TRBV5-1 and J is TRBJ2-7, with 13 nucleotides matching TRBD2. The CDR3 is 17 amino acids. The ends lost 4 bases at V and 1 base at J; junction bases unmatched: 8. Looked up from germline, CDR1 is SGHRS and CDR2 is YFSETQ. DNA for the CDR3: TGCGCCAGCAGCCGGGGACTAGCGGGGACCCTATCCTACGAGCAGTACTTC. Translated, it gives CASSRGLAGTLSYEQYF.

This chain connects TRBV7-8 to TRBJ2-5; D ambiguous. Trimming left V 3 bases short and J 4 bases short, with 12 bases between. There are 14 residues in the CDR3. Germline CDR1 and CDR2: SGHVS and FQNEAQ. CDR3 in amino acids: CASSLRSRRETQYF. The CDR3 DNA is TGTGCCAGCAGCTTGCGGTCTAGAAGAGAGACCCAGTACTTC. Supplemented by reference TRBV7-8 and TRBJ2-5, the full variable domain reads GAGVSQSPRYKVAKRGQDVALRCDPISGHVSLFWYQQALGQGPEFLTYFQNEAQLDKSGLPSDRFFAERPEGSVSTLKIQRTQQEDSAVYLCASSLRSRRETQYFGPGTRLLVL.

The chain carries TRBV7-2 and TRBJ2-7; a possible D gene is TRBD1 (5 bases). The CDR3 runs 16 residues. The germline gives CDR1 SGHTA, CDR2 FQGNSA. Trimming pared 1 base from V and 7 bases from J, leaving 20 bases between. The CDR3 DNA reads as TGTGCCAGCAGCTTAGTTCGCCAGCGAAGAACAGGAGAGCAGTACTTC. It encodes CASSLVRQRRTGEQYF.

The chain joins TRBV3-1 to TRBJ2-2, with 14 bases lining up with TRBD2. CDR1 and CDR2 from the germline V gene are LGHDT and YNNKEL (reference sequence). The CDR3 contains 17 residues. Trimming took 1 base from V and 5 from J; bases not matched to a gene: 3. CDR3 coding DNA: TGTGCCAGCAGCCAAGTAAGACTAGCGGGAGGGACCGGGGAGCTGTTTTTT. It is translated as CASSQVRLAGGTGELFF.

This chain uses TRBV6-6 with TRBJ2-2, with D possibly being TRBD1 (5 bases). Between the trimmed V and J ends, which lost 0 bases and 2 bases, there was a span of 10 bases. From germline, CDR1 is MNHNY and CDR2 SVGAGI (reference sequence). This CDR3 spans 16 amino acids. CDR3 protein: CASSYSSGFNTGELFF. The CDR3, as DNA: TGTGCCAGCAGTTACTCCTCAGGGTTTAACACCGGGGAGCTGTTTTTT.

CDR3 nucleotides: TGTGCCAGCAGCTCCACCAGGGCAAGTGCTTTCTTT. The encoded protein is CASSSTRASAFF. The chain recombines TRBV7-9 with TRBJ1-1, with D maybe TRBD1 (5 bases). V was cut by 4 bases and J by 11 bases, with 14 bases left in between. The CDR3 consists of 12 residues. Germline-derived CDR1 and CDR2 are SEHNR and FQNEAQ (reference sequence).